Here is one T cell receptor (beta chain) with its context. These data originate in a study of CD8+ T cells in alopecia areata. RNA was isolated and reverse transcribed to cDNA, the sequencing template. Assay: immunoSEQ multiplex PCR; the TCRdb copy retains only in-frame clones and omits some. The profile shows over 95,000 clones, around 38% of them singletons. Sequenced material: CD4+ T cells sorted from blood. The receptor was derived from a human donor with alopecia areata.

The CDR3 DNA reads as TGCGCCAGCAGCCAAGAAGGTGGGGGTTTGAACACCGGGGAGCTGTTTTTT. Protein sequence: CASSQEGGGLNTGELFF. V usage is TRBV4-3 and J usage is TRBJ2-2, with D perhaps given as TRBD1 or TRBD2 (5 bases each). CDR1 and CDR2 from the germline V gene are LGHNA and YSLEER. The CDR3 is 17 amino acids. The ends were cut back, 0 bases at V and 1 base at J, with 12 bases in the middle.